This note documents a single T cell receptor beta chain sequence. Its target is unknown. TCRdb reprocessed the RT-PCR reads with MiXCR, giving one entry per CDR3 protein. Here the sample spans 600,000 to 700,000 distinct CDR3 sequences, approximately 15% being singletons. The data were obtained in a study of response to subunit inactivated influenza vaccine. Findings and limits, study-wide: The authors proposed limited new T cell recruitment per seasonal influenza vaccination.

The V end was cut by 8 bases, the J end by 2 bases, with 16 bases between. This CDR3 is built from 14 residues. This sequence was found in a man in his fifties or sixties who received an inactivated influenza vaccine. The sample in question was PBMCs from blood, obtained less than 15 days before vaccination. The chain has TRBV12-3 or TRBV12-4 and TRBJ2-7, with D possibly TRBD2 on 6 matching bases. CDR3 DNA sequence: TGTGCCAGCGGAGGGACCATCGGCGCCTACGAGCAGTACTTC. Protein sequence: CASGGTIGAYEQYF.